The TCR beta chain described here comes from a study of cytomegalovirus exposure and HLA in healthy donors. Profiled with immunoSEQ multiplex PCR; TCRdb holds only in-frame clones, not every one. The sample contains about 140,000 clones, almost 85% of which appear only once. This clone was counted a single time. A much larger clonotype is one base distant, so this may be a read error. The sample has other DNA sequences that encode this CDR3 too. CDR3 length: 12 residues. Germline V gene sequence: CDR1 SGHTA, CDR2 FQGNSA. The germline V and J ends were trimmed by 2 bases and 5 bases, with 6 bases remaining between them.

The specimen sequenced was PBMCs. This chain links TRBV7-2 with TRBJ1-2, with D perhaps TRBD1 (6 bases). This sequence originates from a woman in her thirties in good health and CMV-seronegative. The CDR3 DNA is TGTGCCAGCAGCTTACAGGGGTATGGCTACACCTTC. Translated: CASSLQGYGYTF.